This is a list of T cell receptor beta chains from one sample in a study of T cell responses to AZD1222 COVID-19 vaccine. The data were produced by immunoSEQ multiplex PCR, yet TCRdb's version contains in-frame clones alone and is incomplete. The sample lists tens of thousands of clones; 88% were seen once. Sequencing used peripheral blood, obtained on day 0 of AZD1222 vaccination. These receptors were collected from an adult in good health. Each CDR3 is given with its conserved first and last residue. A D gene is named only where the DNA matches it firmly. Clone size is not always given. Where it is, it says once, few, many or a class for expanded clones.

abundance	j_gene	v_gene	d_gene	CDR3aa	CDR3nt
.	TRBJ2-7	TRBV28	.	CASSLVLTYEQYF	TGTGCCAGCAGTTTAGTTCTAACCTACGAGCAGTACTTC
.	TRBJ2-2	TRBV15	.	CATSRVGAGELFF	TGTGCCACCAGCAGAGTGGGGGCCGGGGAGCTGTTTTTT
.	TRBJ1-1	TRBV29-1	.	CSVETALNTEAFF	TGCAGCGTTGAAACAGCTCTGAACACTGAAGCTTTCTTT
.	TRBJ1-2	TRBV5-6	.	CASSSSGSRFSYGYTF	TGTGCCAGCAGCTCTTCGGGGTCTCGATTCAGCTATGGCTACACCTTC
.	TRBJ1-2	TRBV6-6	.	CASRTGGGYGYTF	TGTGCCAGCAGAACAGGAGGGGGCTATGGCTACACCTTC
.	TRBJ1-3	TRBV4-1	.	CASSQDGGPSAPSGNTIYF	TGCGCCAGCAGCCAAGATGGAGGGCCCTCGGCTCCGTCTGGAAACACCATATATTTT
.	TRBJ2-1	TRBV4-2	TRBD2	CASSQETSGYNEQFF	TGTGCCAGCAGCCAAGAGACTAGCGGTTACAATGAGCAGTTCTTC
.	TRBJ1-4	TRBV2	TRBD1	CASTGTGPEKLFF	TGTGCCTCTACGGGGACAGGACCTGAAAAACTGTTTTTT
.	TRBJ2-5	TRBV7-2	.	CASSPQGSGPQETQYF	TGTGCCAGCAGCCCGCAAGGGTCCGGACCTCAAGAGACCCAGTACTTC
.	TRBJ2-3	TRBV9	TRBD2	CASSQLAGGYDTQYF	TGTGCCAGCAGTCAATTAGCGGGAGGTTACGATACGCAGTATTTT
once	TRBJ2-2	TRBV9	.	CASSVLGTNTGELFF	TGTGCCAGCAGCGTACTGGGAACGAACACCGGGGAGCTGTTTTTT
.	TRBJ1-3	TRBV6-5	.	CASSYSTVSGNTIYF	TGTGCCAGCAGTTACTCGACAGTCTCTGGAAACACCATATATTTT
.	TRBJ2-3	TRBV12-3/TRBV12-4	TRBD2	CASISGGDTQYF	TGTGCCAGCATCTCCGGGGGGGATACGCAGTATTTT
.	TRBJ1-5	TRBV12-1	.	CASKYRGNQPQHF	TGTGCCAGCAAGTATAGGGGCAATCAGCCCCAGCATTTT
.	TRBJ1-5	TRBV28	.	CASSRSGAQHF	TGTGCCAGCAGTCGCTCCGGGGCCCAGCATTTT
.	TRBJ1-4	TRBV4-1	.	CASSPRNPYTQGLTNEKLFF	TGCGCCAGCAGCCCCAGAAACCCTTATACTCAGGGGTTAACTAATGAAAAACTGTTTTTT
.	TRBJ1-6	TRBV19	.	CASSIDTRIDSPLHF	TGTGCCAGTAGTATCGACACGCGAATAGATTCACCCCTCCACTTT
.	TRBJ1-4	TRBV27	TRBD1	CASSSRTGANEKLFF	TGTGCCAGCAGTTCGCGGACAGGGGCTAATGAAAAACTGTTTTTT
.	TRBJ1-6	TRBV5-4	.	CASSQQGRNSPLHF	TGTGCCAGCAGCCAGCAGGGCCGCAATTCACCCCTCCACTTT
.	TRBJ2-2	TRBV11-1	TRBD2	CASSLELAGAGELFF	TGTGCCAGCAGCTTAGAACTAGCGGGAGCCGGGGAGCTGTTTTTT
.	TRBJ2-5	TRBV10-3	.	CAISQRRETQYF	TGTGCCATCAGTCAGCGAAGGGAGACCCAGTACTTC
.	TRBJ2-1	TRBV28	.	CASSLNRWGEQFF	TGTGCCAGCAGTTTAAACAGGTGGGGTGAGCAGTTCTTC
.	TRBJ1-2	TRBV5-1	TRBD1	CASSATGQGNYGYTF	TGCGCCAGCAGCGCGACGGGACAGGGGAACTATGGCTACACCTTC
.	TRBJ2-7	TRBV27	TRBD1	CASSPGTGVSVEQYF	TGTGCCAGCAGTCCCGGGACAGGGGTGTCGGTCGAGCAGTACTTC
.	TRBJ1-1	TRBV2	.	CASSEWMNTEAFF	TGTGCCAGCAGTGAATGGATGAACACTGAAGCTTTCTTT
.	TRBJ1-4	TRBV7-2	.	CASSLDRSATNEKLFF	TGTGCCAGCAGCTTAGATAGGTCAGCAACTAATGAAAAACTGTTTTTT
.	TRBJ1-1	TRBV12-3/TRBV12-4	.	CASSFAWNTEAFF	TGTGCCAGCAGTTTCGCGTGGAACACTGAAGCTTTCTTT
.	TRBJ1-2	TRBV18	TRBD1	CASSPRTGESGYTF	TGTGCCAGCTCACCAAGGACAGGGGAGAGTGGCTACACCTTC
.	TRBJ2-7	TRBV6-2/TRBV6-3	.	CASSYPNRATTLNEQYF	TGTGCCAGCAGTTACCCCAACCGGGCGACCACCTTGAACGAGCAGTACTTC
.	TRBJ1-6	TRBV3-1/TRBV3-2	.	CASSLVGGGLEDSPLHF	TGTGCCAGCAGCCTTGTCGGAGGGGGGCTCGAGGATTCACCCCTCCACTTT
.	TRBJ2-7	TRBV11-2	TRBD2	CASSSGTKDEQYF	TGTGCCAGCAGCTCAGGGACTAAAGATGAGCAGTACTTC
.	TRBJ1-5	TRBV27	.	CASSRGTSNQPQHF	TGTGCCAGCAGTCGAGGAACGAGCAATCAGCCCCAGCATTTT
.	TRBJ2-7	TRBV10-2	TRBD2	CASRTSGVGGEQYF	TGCGCCAGCAGAACTAGCGGCGTAGGGGGAGAGCAGTACTTC
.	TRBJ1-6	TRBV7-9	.	CASSPPRVGNSPLHF	TGTGCCAGCAGCCCCCCGCGGGTCGGGAATTCACCCCTCCACTTT
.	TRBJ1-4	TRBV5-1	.	CASSLSTSTKELFF	TGCGCCAGCAGCCTCTCCACTAGCACGAAGGAACTGTTTTTT
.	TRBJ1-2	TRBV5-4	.	CASSFGEFNYGYTF	TGTGCCAGCAGCTTCGGGGAATTTAACTATGGCTACACCTTC
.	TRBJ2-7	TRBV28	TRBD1	CASSLRTGAKQYF	TGTGCCAGCAGTTTACGGACAGGGGCTAAGCAGTACTTC
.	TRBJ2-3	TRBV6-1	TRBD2	CASSEGGEEDTQYF	TGTGCCAGCAGTGAGGGGGGGGAGGAAGATACGCAGTATTTT
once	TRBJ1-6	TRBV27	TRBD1	CASSSRRTGRNSPLHF	TGTGCCAGCAGTTCGCGAAGGACAGGGAGGAATTCACCCCTCCACTTT
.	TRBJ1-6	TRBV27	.	CASRQGILPLHF	TGTGCCAGCAGGCAGGGTATTCTACCCCTCCACTTT
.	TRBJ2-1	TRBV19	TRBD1	CASSTGDRVHNEQFF	TGTGCCAGTAGTACCGGGGACAGGGTACACAATGAGCAGTTCTTC
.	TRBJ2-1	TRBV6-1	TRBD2	CASSEAQLAGGKSQFF	TGTGCCAGCAGTGAAGCGCAGCTAGCGGGGGGGAAATCTCAGTTCTTC
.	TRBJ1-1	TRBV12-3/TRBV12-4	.	CASSPRINTEAFF	TGTGCCAGCAGCCCCAGGATCAACACTGAAGCTTTCTTT
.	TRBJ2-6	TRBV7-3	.	CASSLTYGRPGANVLTF	TGTGCCAGCAGCTTAACGTACGGCAGGCCTGGGGCCAACGTCCTGACTTTC
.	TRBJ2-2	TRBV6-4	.	CASSQTNTGELFF	TGTGCCAGCAGTCAGACGAACACCGGGGAGCTGTTTTTT
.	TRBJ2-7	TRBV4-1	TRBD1	CASSPITGQAFATYEQYF	TGCGCCAGCAGCCCCATTACGGGACAGGCCTTCGCTACCTACGAGCAGTACTTC
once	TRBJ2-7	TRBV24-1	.	CATSAATGYEQYF	TGTGCCACCAGTGCGGCGACAGGCTACGAGCAGTACTTC
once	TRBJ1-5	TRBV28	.	CASSIGGVGNQPQHF	TGTGCCAGCAGCATAGGAGGAGTTGGCAATCAGCCCCAGCATTTT
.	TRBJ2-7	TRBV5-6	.	CASSLPGASSYEQYF	TGTGCCAGCAGCTTACCCGGCGCCAGCTCCTACGAGCAGTACTTC
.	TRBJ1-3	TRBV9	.	CASSVDPVAGAGNTIYF	TGTGCCAGCAGCGTAGACCCTGTGGCAGGGGCTGGAAACACCATATATTTT
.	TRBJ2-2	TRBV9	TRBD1	CASSDRVTGELFF	TGTGCCAGCAGTGACAGGGTAACCGGGGAGCTGTTTTTT
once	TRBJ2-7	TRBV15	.	CATSRRTGQAEQYF	TGTGCCACCAGCAGAAGGACCGGGCAAGCCGAGCAGTACTTC
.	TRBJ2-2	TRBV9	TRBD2	CASSVLSGSPDTGELFF	TGTGCCAGCAGCGTTCTTAGCGGGAGTCCGGACACCGGGGAGCTGTTTTTT
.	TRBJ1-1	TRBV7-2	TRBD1	CASSTTGDLAFF	TGTGCCAGCAGCACGACAGGGGATCTCGCTTTCTTT
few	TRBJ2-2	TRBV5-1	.	CASSFHRRNTGELFF	TGCGCCAGCAGCTTCCATAGGAGGAACACCGGGGAGCTGTTTTTT